The 14 T cell receptor beta chains in this list originate from one sample, sequenced in a study. TCRdb redid the calling of the 5' RACE reads with MiXCR, one entry per CDR3 protein. The sample lists around 29,000 distinct CDR3 sequences; roughly 24% were seen once. Material for sequencing was naive CD4+ T cells sorted from a lymph node. Sample subset: naive CD4+ T cells, CD4+CD45RA+CD25-. The receptors were sampled from a female donor with breast cancer.

This chain links TRBV4-1 with TRBJ2-7; perhaps TRBD2 as D (5 bases). The CDR3 is made up of 14 amino acids. V was shortened by 1 base and J by 5 bases, with 12 bases between the two germline ends. Germline CDR1 and CDR2: MGHRA and YSYEKL. Here the CDR3 DNA reads TGCGCCAGCAGCCAAGCACTAGTGTCGGACGAGCAGTACTTC. Protein product: CASSQALVSDEQYF.

This clonotype was counted between two and nine times. This rearrangement joins TRBV5-6 to TRBJ2-1, with D maybe TRBD2 (6 bases). V was cut by 4 bases and J by 3 bases, with 8 bases left in between. CDR3 length: 13 amino acids. Germline CDR1 SGHDT, CDR2 YYEEEE. CDR3 DNA sequence: TGTGCCAGCAGCCAGGACTACTACAATGAGCAGTTCTTC. Protein product: CASSQDYYNEQFF.

The chain uses TRBV9 and TRBJ2-3, with D perhaps matching TRBD2 (6 bases). The germline gives CDR1 SGDLS, CDR2 YYNGEE. This CDR3 is built from 16 residues. V was pared by 0 bases and J by 4 bases, with 15 bases between. As DNA, the CDR3 is TGTGCCAGCAGCGTAGTGGAGGGAGTTGGAGCAGATACGCAGTATTTT. Translated, it gives CASSVVEGVGADTQYF.

This chain links TRBV24-1 with TRBJ2-5; 8 bases are a match to TRBD2. CDR3 length: 15 amino acids. With V trimmed by 9 bases and J by 1 base, 9 bases remained unmatched. The germline V gene encodes CDR1 KGHDR and CDR2 SFDVKD. The CDR3, as DNA: TGTGCCACCGGCGACCGGGAGGGCCCCCAAGAGACCCAGTACTTC. Translating it yields CATGDREGPQETQYF.

The rearrangement joins TRBV6-2 or TRBV6-3 to TRBJ1-6; D is ambiguous. The CDR3 runs 13 residues. The V gene lost 6 bases and the J gene lost 7 bases, with 10 bases spanning the gap. Germline V gives CDR1 MNHEY, CDR2 SVGEGT. The CDR3 bases are TGTGCCAGCAGATGGACGGGCAATTCACCCCTCCACTTT. This translates into CASRWTGNSPLHF.

Of note for this clonotype: The junction departs from the called germline gene at one end, perhaps through a read error. This chain connects TRBV25-1 to TRBJ2-3; a weak D match, TRBD2 (6 bases). The CDR3 is 18 amino acids. CDR1 is MGHDK, CDR2 SYGVNS, per germline. The CDR3 bases are TGTGCTAGCAGTGAATCTGGGCGGCTACGCCGGGGGAAGGATACGCAGTATTTT. This translates into CASSESGRLRRGKDTQYF.

The V call is TRBV6-2 or TRBV6-3, the J call TRBJ2-3; 9 bases agree with TRBD2. The CDR3 extends over 14 amino acids. Germline trimming cut 6 bases from V and 7 bases from J; bases unmatched to any gene: 8. CDR1 is MNHEY and CDR2 is SVGEGT in the germline V gene. The CDR3 nucleotides are TGTGCCAGCAGCCCCGGACTAGCGCAAAATACGCAGTATTTT. This codes for CASSPGLAQNTQYF.

The chain couples TRBV18 to TRBJ1-1; D gene ambiguous. V dropped 2 bases and J dropped 1 base, with 8 bases sitting between them. Germline CDR1 reads KGHSH; CDR2 reads LQKENI. The length of the CDR3 is 14 residues. CDR3 sequence (DNA): TGTGCCAGCTCACCAGGCCAGGAGAACACTGAAGCTTTCTTT. This gives the protein CASSPGQENTEAFF.

V is TRBV20-1 and J is TRBJ2-1; 7 bases are shared with TRBD2. The trim removed 3 bases at V and 4 bases at J, leaving 6 bases unmatched. Germline V CDR1 and CDR2: DFQATT, SNEGSKA (reference sequence). The CDR3 is made up of 14 amino acids. The CDR3: CSARLLAAYNEQFF. Here the CDR3 DNA reads TGCAGTGCTAGGCTGCTAGCGGCATACAATGAGCAGTTCTTC.

This clonotype has a handful of counts. The gene calls are TRBV19 and TRBJ1-5; no reliable D call. The CDR3 runs 14 residues. Trimming left V 5 bases short and J 7 bases short, with 15 bases between. Germline lookup yields CDR1 LNHDA and CDR2 SQIVND (reference sequence). In DNA, the CDR3 is TGTGCCAGTAGTCCAAACAGTTATCGGCAGCCCCAGCATTTT. This encodes CASSPNSYRQPQHF. The variable domain in full, completed from reference TRBV19 and TRBJ1-5, reads DGGITQSPKYLFRKEGQNVTLSCEQNLNHDAMYWYRQDPGQGLRLIYYSQIVNDFQKGDIAEGYSVSREKKESFPLTVTSAQKNPTAFYLCASSPNSYRQPQHFGDGTRLSIL.

The V and J genes are TRBV6-5 and TRBJ2-2; D unresolved. V lost 6 bases to trimming and J lost 0 bases, with 17 bases between them. The CDR3 runs to 17 residues. CDR1 is MNHEY, CDR2 SVGAGI, per germline. The CDR3 DNA reads as TGTGCCAGCAGCCTCGCGGCTGGGCCTGCGAACACCGGGGAGCTGTTTTTT. It codes for CASSLAAGPANTGELFF.

The chain recombines TRBV25-1 with TRBJ2-1; D might be TRBD1 (5 bases). Trimming pared 5 bases from V and 8 bases from J, leaving 16 bases between. In germline, CDR1 is MGHDK, CDR2 SYGVNS. The CDR3 length is 14 residues. The CDR3 DNA reads TGTGCCAGCAGTCGGCCGCAGGGTCCCTATGAGCAGTTCTTC. It translates to CASSRPQGPYEQFF.

The gene calls are TRBV6-5 and TRBJ2-3; 7 bases map to TRBD2. Trimming cost V 7 bases and J 6 bases; bases outside gene matches: 13. CDR1 and CDR2 (germline): MNHEY, SVGAGI. The CDR3 has 15 amino acids. CDR3 region: CASKRDLLAGDTQYF. CDR3 coding DNA: TGTGCCAGCAAGCGGGACCTACTCGCTGGGGATACGCAGTATTTT.

The chain recombines TRBV5-1 with TRBJ2-1; D possibly corresponds to TRBD2 (6 bases). V gave up 3 bases and J gave up 5 bases, with 15 bases separating them. The CDR3 length is 15 residues. Germline V CDR1 and CDR2: SGHRS, YFSETQ. CDR3 DNA: TGCGCCAGCAGCTCTTGGGACGGGGGACACAATGAGCAGTTCTTC. This translates into CASSSWDGGHNEQFF.